Ten or more counts support the clone carrying this T cell receptor beta chain. Its matching antigen is unknown. The investigators amplified TCR beta CDR3 regions from RNA transcripts. The HTBI primer set was used in a first-round RT-PCR of the TCR CDR3. MiXCR, run by TCRdb on the multiplex PCR reads, gives a single entry per CDR3 protein. The table shows 350,000 to 400,000 distinct CDR3 sequences, with just under 15% occurring only once. The data are from a study of T cells in Graves' hyperthyroidism and ophthalmopathy. Notes on the study in general: Most expanded thyroid clonotypes above 0.001 recurred in blood.

The sequenced sample consisted of blood. This clonotype was obtained from a woman in her twenties or thirties with Graves' hyperthyroidism.

The CDR3 DNA sequence: TGTGCCACCCGCTCCGGGGGCGGAAACAATGAGCAGTTCTTC. Translating gives CATRSGGGNNEQFF. The chain has TRBV18 and TRBJ2-1; D possibly uses TRBD1 or TRBD2 (6 bases each). The CDR3 contains 14 residues. V lost 10 bases and J lost 5, with 18 bases in between. Germline V gene sequence: CDR1 KGHSH, CDR2 LQKENI.